These 15 T cell receptor beta chains were all obtained from the same sample, sequenced in a study of identical twins. TCRdb re-analysed the 5' RACE reads in MiXCR, keeping a single row per CDR3 protein. The profile shows 600,000 to 850,000 distinct CDR3 sequences, 18% of them singletons. These data are also associated with another study on T cells expressing NK-cell markers.

Source material: PBMCs. These receptors all stem from a woman aged 18 to 35 in good health.

This clonotype was found a few times. CDR3 coding DNA: TGCGCCAGCAGCTTGGCTGTTACAGGGGGCCACAATGAGCAGTTCTTC. Translated, it gives CASSLAVTGGHNEQFF. The rearrangement uses TRBV5-1 and TRBJ2-1; 9 bases map to TRBD1. CDR1 is SGHRS and CDR2 is YFSETQ in the germline V gene. The CDR3 spans 16 residues. Trimming at V came to 0 bases and at J to 5 bases, leaving 6 bases not matched to a gene.

This clonotype was seen a few times. V usage is TRBV5-6 and J usage is TRBJ2-3; D is possibly TRBD2 (6 bases). Germline V gene lookup returns CDR1 SGHDT and CDR2 YYEEEE. With 7 bases removed from V and 2 bases from J, the gap between germline ends came to 11 bases. CDR3 length equals 13 residues. The CDR3 protein is CASGGLITDTQYF. Here the CDR3 DNA reads TGTGCCAGCGGGGGACTTATCACAGATACGCAGTATTTT. Together with reference TRBV5-6 and TRBJ2-3, the CDR3 gives the full variable domain: DAGVTQSPTHLIKTRGQQVTLRCSPKSGHDTVSWYQQALGQGPQFIFQYYEEEERQRGNFPDRFSGHQFPNYSSELNVNALLLGDSALYLCASGGLITDTQYFGPGTRLTVL.

This clonotype was counted between two and nine times. The chain employs TRBV12-3 or TRBV12-4 and TRBJ2-7; possibly TRBD2 for D (6 bases). The CDR3 is made up of 15 amino acids. V was cut by 5 bases and J by 1 base, with 15 bases left in between. CDR3 protein: CASSLRRGFSYEQYF. Here the CDR3 DNA reads TGTGCCAGCAGTCTGCGGCGGGGATTTTCCTACGAGCAGTACTTC.

This clonotype was counted between two and nine times. The chain employs TRBV20-1 and TRBJ2-7; no clear D. In germline, CDR1 is DFQATT, CDR2 SNEGSKA (reference sequence). Trimming took 5 bases from V and 9 from J, leaving 23 bases between them. This CDR3 contains 14 residues. The CDR3 sequence is CSAVTRSTSYGQYF. The CDR3, as DNA: TGCAGTGCTGTGACCCGTAGCACCTCCTATGGGCAGTACTTC.

This clonotype was seen more than once but under ten times. Here the CDR3 reads CASRQGLAGETQYF. As DNA, the CDR3 is TGTGCCAGCAGGCAGGGACTAGCGGGGGAGACCCAGTACTTC. The rearrangement links TRBV6-1 to TRBJ2-5, with 13 bases identical to TRBD2. CDR1 MNHNS and CDR2 SASEGT come from the germline V gene. The CDR3 extends over 14 amino acids. The V and J ends lost 6 bases and 5 bases, in that order; junction bases with no gene match: 3.

This clonotype was counted at least ten times. This chain links TRBV4-3 with TRBJ2-3, with 10 bases matching TRBD2. The CDR3 covers 16 residues. From germline, CDR1 is LGHNA and CDR2 YSLEER. The trim removed 5 bases at V and 3 bases at J, leaving 8 bases unmatched. The CDR3 coding sequence is TGCGCCAGCAGCTCAGAAGCTAGCGGGAGAACAGATACGCAGTATTTT. This codes for CASSSEASGRTDTQYF.

This rearrangement joins TRBV29-1 to TRBJ1-2, with 8 bases that match TRBD1. J lost 4 bases, V lost 3 bases, and 4 bases had no gene match. The CDR3 is made up of 13 amino acids. Germline CDR1 reads SQVTM; CDR2 reads ANQGSEA. CDR3 loop: CSVDSQGAYGYTF. The DNA of the CDR3 is TGCAGCGTTGATTCCCAGGGGGCCTATGGCTACACCTTC.

This clonotype was found a few times. This chain uses TRBV9 with TRBJ2-2; D perhaps matches TRBD1 (6 bases). V lost 4 bases to trimming and J lost 6 bases, with 25 bases between them. The CDR3 runs 18 residues. The germline V gene encodes CDR1 SGDLS and CDR2 YYNGEE. The CDR3, as DNA: TGTGCCAGCAGCCCGTACTTGGGGGCCTCCGGGACGTCCGGGGAGCTGTTTTTT. This codes for CASSPYLGASGTSGELFF.

V usage is TRBV7-6 and J usage is TRBJ1-1; D is possibly TRBD1 (5 bases). Trimming shortened V by 3 bases and J by 5 bases, and 16 bases separated the two germline ends. The germline V gene encodes CDR1 SGHVS and CDR2 FNYEAQ. This CDR3 has 15 residues. CDR3 nucleotide sequence: TGTGCCAGCAGCTTGAGGGAGATGGGGGGAACTGAAGCTTTCTTT. Its protein is CASSLREMGGTEAFF.

This clonotype appeared a few times. The V and J genes are TRBV28 and TRBJ2-5; D gene uncertain. CDR1 is MDHEN and CDR2 is SYDVKM in the germline V gene. V lost 5 bases to trimming and J lost 5 bases, with 18 bases between them. The CDR3 is 15 residues long. CDR3 loop: CASSPPTQFLETQYF. The DNA of the CDR3 is TGTGCCAGCAGTCCACCAACCCAGTTTTTGGAGACCCAGTACTTC. Looking up the rest from reference TRBV28 and TRBJ2-5 gives the full variable domain: DVKVTQSSRYLVKRTGEKVFLECVQDMDHENMFWYRQDPGLGLRLIYFSYDVKMKEKGDIPEGYSVSREKKERFSLILESASTNQTSMYLCASSPPTQFLETQYFGPGTRLLVL.

J is TRBJ2-7 and V is TRBV18, with 8 bases matching TRBD2. Germline assignment: CDR1 KGHSH and CDR2 LQKENI. The ends lost 5 bases at V and 4 bases at J; junction bases unmatched: 7. The CDR3 loop spans 14 amino acids. The CDR3 sequence is CASSSGLVGYEQYF. The CDR3 DNA sequence: TGTGCCAGCTCATCGGGACTAGTAGGGTACGAGCAGTACTTC.

J is TRBJ1-2 and V is TRBV5-1, with 8 bases fitting TRBD1. The CDR3 has 13 residues. Germline V gene data show CDR1 as SGHRS and CDR2 as YFSETQ. After removal of 4 bases from V and 5 bases from J, the junction contained 4 bases not matched to a gene. This chain's CDR3 is CASSLWTGYGYTF. The CDR3 DNA follows: TGCGCCAGCAGCCTATGGACAGGGTATGGCTACACCTTC. Looking up the rest from reference TRBV5-1 and TRBJ1-2 gives the full variable domain: KAGVTQTPRYLIKTRGQQVTLSCSPISGHRSVSWYQQTPGQGLQFLFEYFSETQRNKGNFPGRFSGRQFSNSRSEMNVSTLELGDSALYLCASSLWTGYGYTFGSGTRLTVV.

The rearrangement joins TRBV6-2 or TRBV6-3 to TRBJ2-7, with D possibly TRBD1 on 6 matching bases. This CDR3 contains 14 residues. Germline assignment: CDR1 MNHEY and CDR2 SVGEGT. The ends were cut back, 7 bases at V and 0 bases at J, with 13 bases in the middle. CDR3 sequence: CASIPQGGSYEQYF. The CDR3 bases are TGTGCCAGCATTCCACAGGGTGGCTCCTACGAGCAGTACTTC.

This chain links TRBV6-1 with TRBJ2-3, with D hard to call. The V gene lost 2 bases and the J gene lost 1 base, with 10 bases spanning the gap. The germline CDR1 and CDR2 sequences are MNHNS and SASEGT. This CDR3 contains 15 residues. For the CDR3, the DNA is TGTGCCAGCAGTGAAATCGGGTATGGCACAGATACGCAGTATTTT. Translating gives CASSEIGYGTDTQYF.

This chain's CDR3 is CASSLVTSGKLSYEQYF. As DNA, the CDR3 is TGTGCCAGCAGCTTAGTAACGTCCGGGAAACTCTCCTACGAGCAGTACTTC. This chain connects TRBV11-2 to TRBJ2-7; weak D call: TRBD2 (5 bases). The CDR3 is 17 amino acids. Germline V CDR1 and CDR2: SGHAT, FQNNGV. V was clipped by 1 base and J by 0 bases, with 16 bases between them.